This T cell receptor (beta chain) stems from a study of blood T cell repertoires in COVID-19. Original handling: Amplification of reference gene primers was used by the study to estimate nucleated cell counts. Assay: immunoSEQ multiplex PCR; the TCRdb copy retains only in-frame clones and omits some. V and J calls and clone size are given by that table; D and trimming were obtained from the DNA. The data hold approximately 180,000 clones, with approximately 80% observed a single time. Participants were aged roughly 18 to 90 years from around 25 US areas. V lost 1 base and J lost 7, with 11 bases in between. CDR3 length: 13 amino acids.

This TCR was sampled from a woman in her fifties or sixties who had recovered from COVID-19. The sample comprised PBMCs or T cells enriched from blood (not recorded which). The gene calls are TRBV12-3 or TRBV12-4 and TRBJ2-7; D unresolved. The DNA for the CDR3 is TGTGCCAGCAGTTTAGGCCAGCTCGGGGAGCAGTACTTC. It is translated as CASSLGQLGEQYF.